These 26 T cell receptor beta chains came from one sample sequenced in a study of blood T cell repertoires in COVID-19. Produced via immunoSEQ multiplex PCR; TCRdb's table is partial and in-frame only. This table holds tens of thousands of clones, 90% found once. The specimen sequenced was peripheral blood. The receptors derive from a man aged 60-69 years with active COVID-19.

The V call is TRBV3-1 (or the pseudogene TRBV3-2), the J call TRBJ1-2; 9 bases align to TRBD1. This CDR3 region has 14 residues. Per germline, CDR1 LGHDT and CDR2 YNNKEL (reference sequence). The trim removed 3 bases at V and 4 bases at J, leaving 3 bases unmatched. In DNA form, the CDR3 reads TGTGCCAGCAGCCAGCCGGGACAGGGCTATGGCTACACCTTC. It yields the protein CASSQPGQGYGYTF.

This rearrangement joins TRBV30 to TRBJ2-7; possible D gene TRBD1, 7 bases. Trimming took off 2 bases at V and 3 bases at J, with 20 bases between the two ends. CDR3 length equals 16 residues. The germline gives CDR1 GTSNPN, CDR2 SVGIG (reference sequence). This chain's CDR3 is CAWSTPGGQGFYEQYF. CDR3 DNA sequence: TGTGCCTGGAGTACCCCAGGGGGGCAGGGGTTCTACGAGCAGTACTTC.

This chain connects TRBV27 to TRBJ2-7, with 10 nucleotides matching TRBD1. CDR3 length: 16 residues. In germline, CDR1 is MNHEY, CDR2 SMNVEV (reference sequence). V dropped 5 bases and J dropped 7; count of bases not matched to a gene: 14. CDR3 residues: CASSHITGTGVWEQYF. CDR3 DNA sequence: TGTGCCAGCAGTCACATAACCGGGACAGGGGTATGGGAGCAGTACTTC.

This clone came up once. The V and J genes are TRBV13 and TRBJ2-7; 7 bases are shared with TRBD2. Germline CDR1 and CDR2: PRHDT and FYEKMQ (reference sequence). The trim removed 6 bases at V and 3 bases at J, leaving 2 bases unmatched. The CDR3 sequence is 12 residues long. CDR3 region: CASRGRDYEQYF. CDR3 bases: TGTGCCAGCAGGGGGAGGGACTACGAGCAGTACTTC.

This CDR3 is CASSKEREVGNEQFF. The DNA of the CDR3 is TGTGCCAGCAGCAAAGAGCGGGAGGTGGGCAATGAGCAGTTCTTC. The chain is built from TRBV21-1 and TRBJ2-1; TRBD2, the D gene given by the table, was not confirmed from the DNA. TRBV21-1 is listed as a pseudogene. The CDR3 has 15 amino acids.

The V call is TRBV24-1, the J call TRBJ1-3; D is undetermined. Trimming shortened V by 10 bases and J by 0 bases, and 15 bases separated the two germline ends. The CDR3 totals 15 residues. In germline, CDR1 is KGHDR, CDR2 SFDVKD. The CDR3 here is CATLSDVNSGNTIYF. For the CDR3, the DNA is TGTGCCACTCTCAGCGACGTCAACTCTGGAAACACCATATATTTT.

This chain uses TRBV7-2 with TRBJ2-1, with TRBD2 matching over 8 bases. CDR1 is SGHTA and CDR2 is FQGNSA in the germline V gene. This CDR3 comprises 15 residues. V gave up 1 base and J gave up 7 bases; unmatched junction bases: 6. The CDR3 sequence is CASSLDRGGSNEQFF. Written as DNA, the CDR3 is TGTGCCAGCAGCTTAGATCGGGGGGGCAGTAATGAGCAGTTCTTC.

The chain links TRBV18 to TRBJ2-7; the D gene is possibly TRBD1 (5 bases). Per germline, CDR1 KGHSH and CDR2 LQKENI. The germline V and J ends were trimmed by 3 bases and 3 bases, with 9 bases remaining between them. CDR3 length: 13 amino acids. CDR3 in amino acids: CASSPGQFYEQYF. CDR3 DNA: TGTGCCAGCTCACCTGGACAATTCTACGAGCAGTACTTC. The whole variable domain, filled in from reference TRBV18 and TRBJ2-7, reads NAGVMQNPRHLVRRRGQEARLRCSPMKGHSHVYWYRQLPEEGLKFMVYLQKENIIDESGMPKERFSAEFPKEGPSILRIQQVVRGDSAAYFCASSPGQFYEQYFGPGTRLTVT.

The rearrangement links TRBV6-5 to TRBJ2-7; maybe TRBD1 (6 bases). In germline, CDR1 is MNHEY, CDR2 SVGAGI. This CDR3 has 14 amino acids. V was shortened by 0 bases and J by 4 bases, with 10 bases between the two germline ends. The CDR3 is CASSYSPGAYEQYF. In DNA form, the CDR3 reads TGTGCCAGCAGTTACTCGCCAGGGGCTTACGAGCAGTACTTC.

This chain connects TRBV21-1 to TRBJ1-5; TRBD1 is the table's D call and was not checked against the DNA. TRBV21-1 is termed a pseudogene. The CDR3 covers 14 residues. CDR3 in DNA: TGTGCCAGCAGCAAAGGCAGTTCTGGTCAGCCCCAGCATTTT. Translation: CASSKGSSGQPQHF.

CDR3 sequence (DNA): TGTGCCAGCAGTGAGGCACAGGGGGTAGGAAACACCATATATTTT. Residues: CASSEAQGVGNTIYF. The chain joins TRBV2 to TRBJ1-3, with 8 bases that match TRBD1. This CDR3 is 15 amino acids long. Germline loops: CDR1 SNHLY, CDR2 FYNNEI. After removal of 3 bases from V and 4 bases from J, the junction contained 5 bases not matched to a gene.

This chain links TRBV5-1 with TRBJ1-5, with 8 bases fitting TRBD1. V was clipped by 4 bases and J by 4 bases; unmatched bases: 7. The CDR3 has 15 residues. CDR1 is SGHRS, CDR2 YFSETQ, per germline. The CDR3: CASSKGTGRNQPQHF. CDR3 DNA: TGCGCCAGCAGCAAGGGGACAGGAAGGAATCAGCCCCAGCATTTT.

Notes on this clone: The same CDR3 also results from other DNA sequences found in this sample. The J gene is TRBJ2-7, the V gene TRBV6-5, with 7 bases identical to TRBD2. V dropped 0 bases and J dropped 3; count of bases not matched to a gene: 5. CDR3 length: 15 amino acids. Germline lookup yields CDR1 MNHEY and CDR2 SVGAGI. The CDR3 bases are TGTGCCAGCAGTTACTCGAGACCGGGGGGCTACGAGCAGTACTTC. It translates to CASSYSRPGGYEQYF.

V is TRBV7-8 and J is TRBJ2-7; no firm D call. CDR1 and CDR2 (germline): SGHVS, FQNEAQ. The CDR3 totals 12 residues. V was trimmed by 5 bases and J by 3 bases, leaving 8 bases between them. The CDR3 loop reads CASSPYGYEQYF. CDR3 coding DNA: TGTGCCAGCAGCCCTTACGGCTACGAGCAGTACTTC.

The sample holds one count of this clone. This chain uses TRBV3-1 (or the pseudogene TRBV3-2) with TRBJ2-7; D is unresolved. The CDR3 contains 13 residues. Germline V CDR1 and CDR2: LGHDT, YNNKEL (reference sequence). With 2 bases removed from V and 0 bases from J, the gap between germline ends came to 5 bases. Here the CDR3 DNA reads TGTGCCAGCAGCCAAAGGAGCTCCTACGAGCAGTACTTC. Residues: CASSQRSSYEQYF.

The chain employs TRBV7-9 and TRBJ1-5; no clear D. The CDR3 consists of 14 residues. CDR1 and CDR2 (germline): SEHNR, FQNEAQ (reference sequence). Trimming took off 1 base at V and 0 bases at J, with 4 bases between the two ends. DNA for the CDR3: TGTGCCAGCAGCTTAGACAGTAGCAATCAGCCCCAGCATTTT. Protein product: CASSLDSSNQPQHF.

The V gene is TRBV13, the J gene TRBJ1-5; 7 bases fit TRBD1. Per germline, CDR1 PRHDT and CDR2 FYEKMQ (reference sequence). V lost 3 bases, J lost 2 bases, and 1 base stayed unmatched. The CDR3 covers 14 residues. The CDR3 DNA is TGTGCCAGCAGCTTTGGACAGGGCAATCAGCCCCAGCATTTT. This gives the protein CASSFGQGNQPQHF.

This sequence joins TRBV9 and TRBJ2-3, with D tentatively TRBD2 (6 bases). This CDR3 contains 16 residues. V was trimmed by 0 bases and J by 4 bases, leaving 15 bases between them. CDR1 and CDR2 (germline): SGDLS, YYNGEE. CDR3 coding DNA: TGTGCCAGCAGCGTAGGAGCGAGGGGAGGCGCAGATACGCAGTATTTT. As protein: CASSVGARGGADTQYF.

Remarks on this clone: Different DNA sequences within this sample yield the same CDR3. This sequence joins TRBV6-5 and TRBJ1-1, with D perhaps TRBD1 (6 bases). The CDR3 loop spans 14 amino acids. The V end was cut by 2 bases, the J end by 1 base, with 8 bases between. The V gene's germline CDR1 is MNHEY and CDR2 SVGAGI. The CDR3 DNA follows: TGTGCCAGCAGTTACGGGGGCGCGAACACTGAAGCTTTCTTT. Its translation is CASSYGGANTEAFF.

The chain carries TRBV24-1 and TRBJ1-5, with D perhaps matching TRBD1 (5 bases). CDR1 and CDR2 from the germline V gene are KGHDR and SFDVKD. This CDR3 region has 14 residues. V was clipped by 6 bases and J by 6 bases, with 14 bases between them. The CDR3 spells CATSRGGEGQPQHF. The CDR3 DNA is TGTGCCACCAGTCGGGGAGGGGAAGGTCAGCCCCAGCATTTT.

This clone was picked up a small number of times. This chain uses TRBV10-3 with TRBJ1-2; a weak D match, TRBD1 (5 bases). Germline loops: CDR1 ENHRY, CDR2 SYGVKD. The V end lost 8 bases, the J end lost 8 bases, and 18 bases lay between the germline ends. CDR3 length equals 13 residues. CDR3 sequence reads: CAIGTPPAGGYTF. CDR3 sequence (DNA): TGTGCCATCGGGACTCCGCCAGCTGGGGGCTACACCTTC.

J is TRBJ2-7 and V is TRBV11-2; weak D call: TRBD2 (6 bases). The CDR3 sequence is 12 residues long. CDR1 is SGHAT and CDR2 is FQNNGV in the germline V gene. V was trimmed by 4 bases and J by 4 bases, leaving 8 bases between them. CDR3 amino acids: CASSYGGYEQYF. CDR3 coding DNA: TGTGCCAGCAGCTATGGGGGGTACGAGCAGTACTTC.

The chain joins TRBV7-6 to TRBJ2-1; D possibly corresponds to TRBD2 (5 bases). The V and J ends lost 4 bases and 7 bases respectively, with 8 bases between them. The CDR3 spans 12 residues. The germline V gene encodes CDR1 SGHVS and CDR2 FNYEAQ. This CDR3 is CASSSGRNEQFF. CDR3 nucleotides: TGTGCCAGCAGCTCGGGGAGAAATGAGCAGTTCTTC.

This clone was recorded once. V is TRBV6-2 or TRBV6-3 and J is TRBJ2-7; 11 nucleotides match TRBD2. The CDR3 sequence is 14 residues long. J was trimmed by 4 bases and V by 5 bases; bases with no gene match: 4. The V gene's germline CDR1 is MNHEY and CDR2 SVGEGT. CDR3 coding DNA: TGTGCCAGCAGTACTAGCGGGGGAAGTTACGAGCAGTACTTC. This encodes CASSTSGGSYEQYF.

The chain joins TRBV7-9 to TRBJ2-3; 13 bases fit TRBD2. Germline CDR1 reads SEHNR; CDR2 reads FQNEAQ (reference sequence). This CDR3 contains 17 residues. V was pared by 5 bases and J by 4 bases, with 9 bases of the junction left unmatched. The CDR3 bases are TGTGCCAGCAGCCTAGGCCTTACTAGCGGGGGGGCAGATACGCAGTATTTT. Translating gives CASSLGLTSGGADTQYF.

The rearrangement uses TRBV19 and TRBJ1-2; weak D call: TRBD1 (6 bases). This CDR3 region has 14 residues. Trimming left V 5 bases short and J 4 bases short, with 14 bases between. The germline V gene has CDR1 LNHDA and CDR2 SQIVND (reference sequence). For the CDR3, the DNA is TGTGCCAGTAGTGATCAGACAGGAACCTATGGCTACACCTTC. Translation: CASSDQTGTYGYTF.